This TCR beta chain is from a study of blood T cell repertoires in COVID-19. Per the original data handling: Cell counts per sample came from amplifying reference gene primers. Here immunoSEQ multiplex PCR was the method, and the copy in TCRdb shows in-frame clones only, minus some. V, J and clone size are those of that table, while D and trimming were read from the DNA. Found here are tens of thousands of clones, 90% to 95% of them singletons; the top ten hold around 7%. The V gene lost 3 bases and the J gene lost 11 bases, with 17 bases spanning the gap. This CDR3 spans 15 amino acids. The V gene's germline CDR1 is MNHEY and CDR2 SVGEGT. The Seattle patients, enrolled during active infection, were followed longitudinally.

The sequenced sample was peripheral blood. The V call is TRBV6-2 or TRBV6-3, the J call TRBJ1-6, with D possibly matching TRBD1 (6 bases). The sequence was collected from a man in his forties with COVID-19, enrolled during active disease. CDR3 sequence: CASSYRQARLPPLHF. The CDR3 DNA follows: TGTGCCAGCAGTTATCGACAGGCGCGACTGCCACCCCTCCACTTT.